What follows describes a single T cell receptor (beta chain). Its antigen is unidentified. cDNA encoding TCR beta was synthesized via 5'RACE template switching incorporating UMIs. TCRdb derives one entry per CDR3 protein from the 5' RACE reads, leaving out DNA. The sample includes 350,000 to 450,000 distinct CDR3 sequences. This sample stems from a study of T cells expressing NK-cell markers. Study summary: The authors derived TCR beta repertoires from sorted CD3+CD56+NKG2C+, CD3+CD56+NKG2C- and CD3+CD56-NKG2C+ T cells.

Study results and caveats: The study found dominant NKG2C+ clonotypes at about 1.0-7.5% of CD8+ T cells in over five donors. These clonotypes, the leaders elsewhere, also led the CD3+CD56-NKG2C+ fraction in several donors.

The CDR3 has 15 residues. The source of this sequence is a man between 18 and 69 years old in good health. Sequencing used blood T cells: a sorted CD56 or NKG2C T cell subset, CD4+ or CD8+ T cells, or bulk PBMC T cells (not recorded which). The chain couples TRBV12-3 or TRBV12-4 to TRBJ1-1; lacking DNA, the TRBD1 call made by TCRdb goes unchecked. The CDR3 spells CASSPSWTRFSEAFF.